A selection of T cell receptor beta chains follows, all from one sample in a study of CD8 T cells in Susac syndrome. TCRdb fed the immunoSEQ multiplex PCR reads into MiXCR, producing one record per CDR3 protein. The data show some 99,000 distinct CDR3 sequences, roughly 97% seen once. Sample: CD4+ T cells from PBMCs. Receptors originate from a human donor in good health. Each CDR3 is given with its conserved first and last residue. D genes are given only for firm matches. Part of the rows lack a size; the others show once, few, many or a class for expanded clones.

D gene: TRBD2; clone size: -; V gene: TRBV7-3; J gene: TRBJ2-3; CDR3 DNA: TGTGCCAGCAGCTCCCGGGACTACGGAGTTACGCAGTATTTT; CDR3 protein: CASSSRDYGVTQYF
D gene: -; clone size: -; V gene: TRBV23-1; J gene: TRBJ2-5; CDR3 DNA: TGCGCCAGCAGTCAACGGGGTGATGAGACCCAGTACTTC; CDR3 protein: CASSQRGDETQYF
D gene: TRBD1; clone size: -; V gene: TRBV7-9; J gene: TRBJ2-2; CDR3 DNA: TGTGCCAGCAGCTGGACAGGGGCCCCCGGGGAGCTGTTTTTT; CDR3 protein: CASSWTGAPGELFF
D gene: -; clone size: -; V gene: TRBV27; J gene: TRBJ2-7; CDR3 DNA: TGTGCCAGCAGTTTACGAACCCAGGGCTCCGAGCAGTACTTC; CDR3 protein: CASSLRTQGSEQYF
D gene: -; clone size: -; V gene: TRBV7-9; J gene: TRBJ1-1; CDR3 DNA: TGTGCCAGCAGCTTAAATCCCATCGTAGAGACTGAAGCTTTCTTT; CDR3 protein: CASSLNPIVETEAFF
D gene: -; clone size: -; V gene: TRBV7-2; J gene: TRBJ2-7; CDR3 DNA: TGTGCCAGCAGCTTAGCGCCGATGGGGGATTACTACGAGCAGTACTTC; CDR3 protein: CASSLAPMGDYYEQYF
D gene: -; clone size: -; V gene: TRBV27; J gene: TRBJ1-2; CDR3 DNA: TGTGCCAGCAAACGGGAGTGGATTGACGGCTACACCTTC; CDR3 protein: CASKREWIDGYTF
D gene: -; clone size: once; V gene: TRBV2; J gene: TRBJ1-6; CDR3 DNA: TGTGCCAGCAGCCCCCTGGGACAAATTAATTCACCCCTCCACTTT; CDR3 protein: CASSPLGQINSPLHF
D gene: -; clone size: -; V gene: TRBV6-5; J gene: TRBJ2-7; CDR3 DNA: TGTGCCAGCAGTTACGCATTCAGGGCCCCCTACGAGCAGTACTTC; CDR3 protein: CASSYAFRAPYEQYF
D gene: TRBD1; clone size: -; V gene: TRBV18; J gene: TRBJ1-2; CDR3 DNA: TGTGCCAGCTCACCCACACAGGGGGCTGACTATGGCTACACCTTC; CDR3 protein: CASSPTQGADYGYTF
D gene: -; clone size: -; V gene: TRBV6-5; J gene: TRBJ2-5; CDR3 DNA: TGTGCCAGCAGTTATGCCGGGGGGACCCAGTACTTC; CDR3 protein: CASSYAGGTQYF
D gene: -; clone size: -; V gene: TRBV3-1; J gene: TRBJ1-5; CDR3 DNA: TGTGCCAGCAGCCCCCGGCGAGGGGCAGGTCAGCCCCAGCATTTT; CDR3 protein: CASSPRRGAGQPQHF
D gene: -; clone size: -; V gene: TRBV23-1; J gene: TRBJ2-7; CDR3 DNA: TGCGCCAGCAAATGGACAGCTAGGGAGCAGTACTTC; CDR3 protein: CASKWTAREQYF
D gene: TRBD1; clone size: -; V gene: TRBV5-1; J gene: TRBJ2-7; CDR3 DNA: TGCGCCAGCAGCTTTGAACAGGGGGCCTACGAGCAGTACTTC; CDR3 protein: CASSFEQGAYEQYF
D gene: -; clone size: -; V gene: TRBV7-2; J gene: TRBJ2-4; CDR3 DNA: TGTGCCAGCAGAGCCACACGAGTTGGCAAAAACATTCAGTACTTC; CDR3 protein: CASRATRVGKNIQYF
D gene: -; clone size: -; V gene: TRBV6-2/TRBV6-3; J gene: TRBJ2-2; CDR3 DNA: TGTGCCAGCAGGAACCCGGCGGAGCTGTTTTTT; CDR3 protein: CASRNPAELFF
D gene: TRBD1; clone size: -; V gene: TRBV29-1; J gene: TRBJ2-7; CDR3 DNA: TGCAGCCCCTTGACAGGGGTGAGCGAGCAGTACTTC; CDR3 protein: CSPLTGVSEQYF
D gene: -; clone size: -; V gene: TRBV9; J gene: TRBJ2-7; CDR3 DNA: TGTGCCAGCAGCGTAGTCTACTACGAGCAGTACTTC; CDR3 protein: CASSVVYYEQYF
D gene: -; clone size: -; V gene: TRBV6-1; J gene: TRBJ1-1; CDR3 DNA: TGTGCCAGCAGTGATGGGGGGGACACTGAAGCTTTCTTT; CDR3 protein: CASSDGGDTEAFF
D gene: TRBD2; clone size: -; V gene: TRBV7-6; J gene: TRBJ2-7; CDR3 DNA: TGTGCCAGCAGCGCCGGGACTAGCGGGAGCTACGAGCAGTACTTC; CDR3 protein: CASSAGTSGSYEQYF
D gene: -; clone size: -; V gene: TRBV28; J gene: TRBJ1-2; CDR3 DNA: TGTGCCAGCAGTCCGACTGATACCGCTGGCTACACCTTC; CDR3 protein: CASSPTDTAGYTF
D gene: -; clone size: -; V gene: TRBV7-2; J gene: TRBJ1-4; CDR3 DNA: TGTGCCAGCAGCGCTACTTACGCGCGGGCAGAAAAACTGTTTTTT; CDR3 protein: CASSATYARAEKLFF
D gene: -; clone size: -; V gene: TRBV19; J gene: TRBJ2-5; CDR3 DNA: TGTGCCAGTAGTAGAGGACCGCAAGAGACCCAGTACTTC; CDR3 protein: CASSRGPQETQYF
D gene: TRBD1; clone size: -; V gene: TRBV29-1; J gene: TRBJ2-1; CDR3 DNA: TGCAGCGTACAGACAGGGGTCTACAATGAGCAGTTCTTC; CDR3 protein: CSVQTGVYNEQFF
D gene: -; clone size: -; V gene: TRBV21-1; J gene: TRBJ2-3; CDR3 DNA: TGTGCCAGCAGCAAAGCGGGACAGGGGCGGTGCACAGATACGCAGTATTTT; CDR3 protein: CASSKAGQGRCTDTQYF
D gene: -; clone size: -; V gene: TRBV27; J gene: TRBJ2-6; CDR3 DNA: TGTGCCAGCAGGAAAACGAGGGGGGCCAACGTCCTGACTTTC; CDR3 protein: CASRKTRGANVLTF
D gene: TRBD1; clone size: -; V gene: TRBV3-1; J gene: TRBJ1-5; CDR3 DNA: TGTGCCAGCAGCCAAGCAGGGACAGGGATTCAGCCCCAGCATTTT; CDR3 protein: CASSQAGTGIQPQHF
D gene: -; clone size: -; V gene: TRBV3-1; J gene: TRBJ2-7; CDR3 DNA: TGTGCCAGCAGCCACAGGACCTCCCGGGACGAGCAGTACTTC; CDR3 protein: CASSHRTSRDEQYF
D gene: -; clone size: -; V gene: TRBV24-1; J gene: TRBJ2-6; CDR3 DNA: TGTGCCACCAGTGACCATAACTCTGGGGCCAACGTCCTGACTTTC; CDR3 protein: CATSDHNSGANVLTF
D gene: -; clone size: -; V gene: TRBV7-2; J gene: TRBJ2-3; CDR3 DNA: TGTGCCAGCAGCCCGGGCTCGGGGAGCACAGATACGCAGTATTTT; CDR3 protein: CASSPGSGSTDTQYF
D gene: TRBD1; clone size: -; V gene: TRBV3-1; J gene: TRBJ1-2; CDR3 DNA: TGTGCCAGCAGCCTCCTGACAGGGGACTATGGCTACACCTTC; CDR3 protein: CASSLLTGDYGYTF
D gene: TRBD1; clone size: -; V gene: TRBV12-3/TRBV12-4; J gene: TRBJ1-2; CDR3 DNA: TGTGCCAGCAGCTCTGACAGGGCAGATGGCTACACCTTC; CDR3 protein: CASSSDRADGYTF
D gene: -; clone size: -; V gene: TRBV6-6; J gene: TRBJ2-7; CDR3 DNA: TGTGCCAGCAGTGCCCCCAGGGGAGGGATCCACGAGCAGTACTTC; CDR3 protein: CASSAPRGGIHEQYF
D gene: -; clone size: -; V gene: TRBV20-1; J gene: TRBJ1-1; CDR3 DNA: TGCAGTGCTGGGGACCCGGTCTCCGGTGGAACTGAAGCTTTCTTT; CDR3 protein: CSAGDPVSGGTEAFF
D gene: -; clone size: -; V gene: TRBV3-1; J gene: TRBJ1-6; CDR3 DNA: TGTGCCAGCAGCGCTCGGATTTCACCCCTCCACTTT; CDR3 protein: CASSARISPLHF
D gene: TRBD1; clone size: -; V gene: TRBV7-9; J gene: TRBJ2-3; CDR3 DNA: TGTGCCAGCAGCTTAGGGACAGGGGTAACCACAGATACGCAGTATTTT; CDR3 protein: CASSLGTGVTTDTQYF
D gene: -; clone size: -; V gene: TRBV20-1; J gene: TRBJ2-5; CDR3 DNA: TGCAGTGCTAGGTGGGACACACGGGAGACCCAGTACTTC; CDR3 protein: CSARWDTRETQYF
D gene: TRBD1; clone size: -; V gene: TRBV7-8; J gene: TRBJ1-6; CDR3 DNA: TGTGCCAGCAGCCCCCTCCTCGATCCAGGGGGCGCGGAGAATTCACCCCTCCACTTT; CDR3 protein: CASSPLLDPGGAENSPLHF
D gene: TRBD2; clone size: -; V gene: TRBV11-2; J gene: TRBJ2-5; CDR3 DNA: TGTGCCAGCAGCTCTCGGGGGGGCGGTGAGACCCAGTACTTC; CDR3 protein: CASSSRGGGETQYF
D gene: -; clone size: -; V gene: TRBV20-1; J gene: TRBJ2-2; CDR3 DNA: TGCAGTGCTAGACCCCGAGGCCTCAAGAACACCGGGGAGCTGTTTTTT; CDR3 protein: CSARPRGLKNTGELFF
D gene: -; clone size: -; V gene: TRBV7-3; J gene: TRBJ1-2; CDR3 DNA: TGTGCCAGCAGCTTAATTCCCGGGGATGGCTACACCTTC; CDR3 protein: CASSLIPGDGYTF
D gene: -; clone size: -; V gene: TRBV2; J gene: TRBJ1-5; CDR3 DNA: TGTGCCAGCGGAGCCAGTAATTCCAATCAGCCCCAGCATTTT; CDR3 protein: CASGASNSNQPQHF
D gene: TRBD2; clone size: -; V gene: TRBV9; J gene: TRBJ2-5; CDR3 DNA: TGTGCCAGCAGCGTAGCGGCTAGCGGGGGCGGCCAAGAGACCCAGTACTTC; CDR3 protein: CASSVAASGGGQETQYF
D gene: -; clone size: -; V gene: TRBV9; J gene: TRBJ2-1; CDR3 DNA: TGTGCCAGCAGCAACAGTTACGGGCGGGGTGAGCAGTTCTTC; CDR3 protein: CASSNSYGRGEQFF
D gene: -; clone size: -; V gene: TRBV29-1; J gene: TRBJ1-1; CDR3 DNA: TGCAGCGTCGGTGGACAGCCAGACACTGAAGCTTTCTTT; CDR3 protein: CSVGGQPDTEAFF
D gene: -; clone size: few; V gene: TRBV29-1; J gene: TRBJ2-3; CDR3 DNA: TGCAGCGTAGGCCCTAGTGGGGGGTCAGATACGCAGTATTTT; CDR3 protein: CSVGPSGGSDTQYF
D gene: -; clone size: -; V gene: TRBV12-3/TRBV12-4; J gene: TRBJ1-1; CDR3 DNA: TGTGCCAGCAGGAAAGGGGATATGAACACTGAAGCTTTCTTT; CDR3 protein: CASRKGDMNTEAFF
D gene: -; clone size: -; V gene: TRBV29-1; J gene: TRBJ1-5; CDR3 DNA: TGCAGCGTGTTGGCCGGTAGCAATCAGCCCCAGCATTTT; CDR3 protein: CSVLAGSNQPQHF
D gene: TRBD1; clone size: -; V gene: TRBV4-3; J gene: TRBJ1-3; CDR3 DNA: TGCGCCAGCAGCCAAGATCCGACAGGGGGAAACACCATATATTTT; CDR3 protein: CASSQDPTGGNTIYF
D gene: -; clone size: -; V gene: TRBV20-1; J gene: TRBJ2-5; CDR3 DNA: TGCAGTGCTAGGGGGGATTTTGGTCGAGAGACCCAGTACTTC; CDR3 protein: CSARGDFGRETQYF
D gene: -; clone size: -; V gene: TRBV20-1; J gene: TRBJ1-2; CDR3 DNA: TGCAGTGCTGAAGGGGTGACCTATGGCTACACCTTC; CDR3 protein: CSAEGVTYGYTF
D gene: -; clone size: -; V gene: TRBV12-3/TRBV12-4; J gene: TRBJ2-7; CDR3 DNA: TGTGCCAGCAGTTTAGACCCGGATTACTACGAGCAGTACTTC; CDR3 protein: CASSLDPDYYEQYF